This T cell receptor (beta chain) was recorded in a study of Ad26.COV2.S vaccination and SARS-CoV-2 variants. Looking at the study overall: Trial arm assignment for the donor was COV1001 Ad26.COV2.S.

This clone appeared once. Deletions cut 6 bases from V and 7 bases from J, with 12 bases between. The CDR3 contains 11 residues. Germline values: CDR1 SQVTM, CDR2 ANQGSEA. Treatment given: 15 to 20 received Ad26.COV2.S at low or high dose, single or two shots; 5 received placebo; per-sample allocation not given. Sampling took place 63 days after the first vaccine or placebo injection. The individual, an adult aged 18-55 years, was a donor in Boston. An Ad26 vector expressing Wuhan-strain SARS-CoV-2 spike constituted the vaccine. Assay: immunoSEQ multiplex PCR; the TCRdb copy retains only in-frame clones and omits some. The top ten hold about 13% of the sample, which has approximately 480,000 clones, approximately 88% seen once.

The TCR originated in a person aged 18-60 years who received the Ad26.COV2.S COVID-19 vaccine or a placebo. The sequencing used peripheral blood, collected in a trial of Ad26.COV2.S vaccine versus placebo. The V and J genes are TRBV29-1 and TRBJ2-5, with D perhaps matching TRBD1 (6 bases). CDR3 in DNA: TGCAGCGTGGGGGCTAAGGTGACCCAGTACTTC. Its protein is CSVGAKVTQYF.